The TCR beta chain under discussion was sequenced for a study of radiotherapy plus CTLA-4 blockade in lung cancer. Study-wide background: An objective response was seen in 15% to 20% of patients, and disease control in less than 35%. General observations from the study: Per reports, early blood T cell clone dynamics, plus interferon-beta, forecast response most strongly. Blood TCR clones of tumor origin expanded after radiotherapy plus ipilimumab.

The J segment lost 4 bases and the V segment lost 1 base, leaving 3 bases of the junction unmatched. There are 14 residues in the CDR3. Looked up from germline, CDR1 is SGHTA and CDR2 is FQGNSA. With regard to this clone: Its matching antigen is unknown.

Data came from immunoSEQ multiplex PCR; TCRdb stores just in-frame clones and leaves some out. Of roughly 120,000 clones in the sample, about four fifths were seen once. Those with chemo-refractory metastatic non-small-cell lung cancer were treated with focal radiation combined with CTLA-4 blockade using ipilimumab. The clonotype comes from a human donor with non-small cell lung cancer that progressed on radiotherapy plus ipilimumab. Some clones in this sample may be carry-over from other donors' samples. Material: peripheral blood, obtained from a patient treated with radiotherapy plus ipilimumab. The chain links TRBV7-2 to TRBJ2-5; 7 nucleotides align to TRBD2. The CDR3 spells CASSLERGSETQYF. The DNA for the CDR3 is TGTGCCAGCAGCTTAGAGCGGGGTTCAGAGACCCAGTACTTC.